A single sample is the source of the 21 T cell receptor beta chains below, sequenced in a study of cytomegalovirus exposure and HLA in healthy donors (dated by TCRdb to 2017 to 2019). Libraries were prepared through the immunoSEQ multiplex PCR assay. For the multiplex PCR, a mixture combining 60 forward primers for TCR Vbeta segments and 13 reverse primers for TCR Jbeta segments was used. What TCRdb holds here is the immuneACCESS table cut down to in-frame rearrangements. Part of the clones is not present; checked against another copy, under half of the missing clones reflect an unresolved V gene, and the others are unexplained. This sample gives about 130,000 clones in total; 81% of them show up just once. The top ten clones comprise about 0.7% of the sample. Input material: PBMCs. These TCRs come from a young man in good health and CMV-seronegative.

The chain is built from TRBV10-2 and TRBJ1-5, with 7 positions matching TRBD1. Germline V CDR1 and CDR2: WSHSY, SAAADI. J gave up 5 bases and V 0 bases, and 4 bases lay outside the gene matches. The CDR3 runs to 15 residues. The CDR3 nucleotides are TGCGCCAGCAGTGAGTCAGGGGGCCGGTATCAGCCCCAGCATTTT. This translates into CASSESGGRYQPQHF.

This CDR3 reads CASSQDPGTEAFF. CDR3 bases: TGCGCCAGCAGCCAAGATCCCGGCACTGAAGCTTTCTTT. The chain joins TRBV4-1 to TRBJ1-1; D unresolved. Deletions cut 0 bases from V and 4 bases from J, with 6 bases between. The CDR3 runs 13 residues. Germline V gives CDR1 MGHRA, CDR2 YSYEKL.

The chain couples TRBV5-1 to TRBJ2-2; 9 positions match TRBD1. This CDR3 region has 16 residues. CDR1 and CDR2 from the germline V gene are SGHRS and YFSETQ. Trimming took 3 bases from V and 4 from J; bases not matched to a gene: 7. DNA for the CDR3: TGCGCCAGCAGCTCGCCGGGACAGGGTAGCACCGGGGAGCTGTTTTTT. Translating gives CASSSPGQGSTGELFF.

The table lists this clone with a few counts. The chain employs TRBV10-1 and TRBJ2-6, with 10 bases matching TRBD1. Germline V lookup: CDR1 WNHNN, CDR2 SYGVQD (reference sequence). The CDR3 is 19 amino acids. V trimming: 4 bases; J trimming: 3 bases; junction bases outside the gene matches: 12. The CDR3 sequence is CASSGDRGSKGFGANVLTF. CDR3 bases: TGCGCCAGCAGTGGGGACAGGGGATCCAAAGGCTTTGGGGCCAACGTCCTGACTTTC.

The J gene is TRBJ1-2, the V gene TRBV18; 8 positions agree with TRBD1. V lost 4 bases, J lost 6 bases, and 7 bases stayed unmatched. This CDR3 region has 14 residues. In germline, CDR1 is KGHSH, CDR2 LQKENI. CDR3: CASSHSDRADGYTF. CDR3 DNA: TGTGCCAGCTCACACTCGGACAGGGCGGATGGCTACACCTTC. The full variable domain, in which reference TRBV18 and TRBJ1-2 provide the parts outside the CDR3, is NAGVMQNPRHLVRRRGQEARLRCSPMKGHSHVYWYRQLPEEGLKFMVYLQKENIIDESGMPKERFSAEFPKEGPSILRIQQVVRGDSAAYFCASSHSDRADGYTFGSGTRLTVV.

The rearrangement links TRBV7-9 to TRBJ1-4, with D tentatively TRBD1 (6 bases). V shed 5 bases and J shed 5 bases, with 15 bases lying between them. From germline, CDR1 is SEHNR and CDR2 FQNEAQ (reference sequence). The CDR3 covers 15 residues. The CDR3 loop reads CASSVNRALNEKLFF. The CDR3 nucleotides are TGTGCCAGCAGCGTAAACAGGGCCTTAAATGAAAAACTGTTTTTT.

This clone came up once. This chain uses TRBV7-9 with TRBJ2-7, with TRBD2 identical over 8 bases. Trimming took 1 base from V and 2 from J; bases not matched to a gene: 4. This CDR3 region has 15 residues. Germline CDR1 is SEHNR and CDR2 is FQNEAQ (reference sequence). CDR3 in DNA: TGTGCCAGCAGCTTAGAAGGGACTAGACCCTACGAGCAGTACTTC. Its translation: CASSLEGTRPYEQYF.

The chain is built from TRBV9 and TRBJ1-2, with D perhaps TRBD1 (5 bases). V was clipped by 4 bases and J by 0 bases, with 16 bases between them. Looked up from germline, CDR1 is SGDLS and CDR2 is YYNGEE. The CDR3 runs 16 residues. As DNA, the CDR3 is TGTGCCAGCAGCCCTTGGGTGGGGCCCACTAACTATGGCTACACCTTC. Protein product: CASSPWVGPTNYGYTF.

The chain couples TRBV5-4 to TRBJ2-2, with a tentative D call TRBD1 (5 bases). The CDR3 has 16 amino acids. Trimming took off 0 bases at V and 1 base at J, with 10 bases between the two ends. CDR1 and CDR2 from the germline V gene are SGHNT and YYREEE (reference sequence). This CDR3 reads CASSLGQNLNTGELFF. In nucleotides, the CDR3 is TGTGCCAGCAGCTTGGGACAGAACCTGAACACCGGGGAGCTGTTTTTT.

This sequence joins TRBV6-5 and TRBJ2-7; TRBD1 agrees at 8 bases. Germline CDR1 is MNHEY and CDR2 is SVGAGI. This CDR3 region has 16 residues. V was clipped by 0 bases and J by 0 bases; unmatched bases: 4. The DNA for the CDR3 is TGTGCCAGCAGTTACTCGGCGACAGGGGTCTCCTACGAGCAGTACTTC. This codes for CASSYSATGVSYEQYF.

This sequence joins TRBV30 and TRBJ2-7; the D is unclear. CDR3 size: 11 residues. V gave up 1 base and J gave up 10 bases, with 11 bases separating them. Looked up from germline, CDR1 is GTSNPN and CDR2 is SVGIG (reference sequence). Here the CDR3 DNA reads TGTGCCTGGAGTGAGCCCCCGTCCCAGTACTTC. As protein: CAWSEPPSQYF.

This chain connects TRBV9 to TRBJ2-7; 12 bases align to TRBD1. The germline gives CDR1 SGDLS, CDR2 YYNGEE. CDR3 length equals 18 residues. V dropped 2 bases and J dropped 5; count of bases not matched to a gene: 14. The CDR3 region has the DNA TGTGCCAGCAGCGTGGACCTTCCGGGACAGGGGGCGCGAGACGAGCAGTACTTC. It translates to CASSVDLPGQGARDEQYF.

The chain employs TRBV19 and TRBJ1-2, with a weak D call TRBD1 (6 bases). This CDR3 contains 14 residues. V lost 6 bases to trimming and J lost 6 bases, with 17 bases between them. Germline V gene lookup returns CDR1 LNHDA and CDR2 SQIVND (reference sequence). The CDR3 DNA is TGTGCCAGTAGCTCCAAGATGGGGGGGCATGGCTACACCTTC. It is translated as CASSSKMGGHGYTF.

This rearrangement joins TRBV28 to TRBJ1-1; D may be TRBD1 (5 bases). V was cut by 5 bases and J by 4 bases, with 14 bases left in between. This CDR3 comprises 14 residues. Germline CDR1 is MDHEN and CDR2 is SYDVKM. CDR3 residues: CASSLRDGGTEAFF. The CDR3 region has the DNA TGTGCCAGCAGTCTCAGGGACGGGGGCACTGAAGCTTTCTTT.

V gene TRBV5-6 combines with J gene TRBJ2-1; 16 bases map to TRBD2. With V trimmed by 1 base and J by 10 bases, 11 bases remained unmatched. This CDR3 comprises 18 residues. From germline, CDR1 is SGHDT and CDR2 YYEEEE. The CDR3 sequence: CASSLKGLAGGLGLEQFF. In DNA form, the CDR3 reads TGTGCCAGCAGCTTGAAGGGACTAGCGGGGGGGCTCGGGTTAGAGCAGTTCTTC.

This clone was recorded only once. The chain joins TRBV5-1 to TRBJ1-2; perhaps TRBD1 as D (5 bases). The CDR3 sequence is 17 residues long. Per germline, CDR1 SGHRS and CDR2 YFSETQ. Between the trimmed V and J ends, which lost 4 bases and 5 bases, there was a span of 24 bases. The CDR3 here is CASSLTQGSGPSYGYTF. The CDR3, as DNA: TGCGCCAGCAGCCTTACGCAGGGCTCGGGTCCTTCTTATGGCTACACCTTC.

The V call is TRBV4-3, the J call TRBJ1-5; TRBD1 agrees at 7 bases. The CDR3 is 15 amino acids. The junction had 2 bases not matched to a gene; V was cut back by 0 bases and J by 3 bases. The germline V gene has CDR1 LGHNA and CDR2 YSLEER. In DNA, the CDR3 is TGCGCCAGCAGCCAAGACAGGGGGGACAATCAGCCCCAGCATTTT. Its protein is CASSQDRGDNQPQHF.

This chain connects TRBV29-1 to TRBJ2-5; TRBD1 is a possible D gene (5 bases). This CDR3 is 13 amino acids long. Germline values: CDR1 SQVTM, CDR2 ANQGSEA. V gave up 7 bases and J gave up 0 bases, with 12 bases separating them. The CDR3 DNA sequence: TGCAGCGCTAAAAGACAGAACCAAGAGACCCAGTACTTC. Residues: CSAKRQNQETQYF. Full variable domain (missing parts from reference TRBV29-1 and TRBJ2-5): SAVISQKPSRDICQRGTSLTIQCQVDSQVTMMFWYRQQPGQSLTLIATANQGSEATYESGFVIDKFPISRPNLTFSTLTVSNMSPEDSSIYLCSAKRQNQETQYFGPGTRLLVL.

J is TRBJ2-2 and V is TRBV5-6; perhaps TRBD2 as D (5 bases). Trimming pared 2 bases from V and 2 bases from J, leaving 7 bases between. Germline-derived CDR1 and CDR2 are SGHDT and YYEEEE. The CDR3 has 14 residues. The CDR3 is CASSFGVNTGELFF. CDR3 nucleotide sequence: TGTGCCAGCAGCTTCGGGGTTAACACCGGGGAGCTGTTTTTT.

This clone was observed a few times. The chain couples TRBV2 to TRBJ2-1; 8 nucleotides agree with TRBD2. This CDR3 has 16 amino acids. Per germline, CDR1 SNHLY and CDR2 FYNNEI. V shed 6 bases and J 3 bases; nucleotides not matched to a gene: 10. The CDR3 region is CASRGLAGGNYNEQFF. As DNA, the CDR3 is TGTGCCAGCAGAGGCTTGGCGGGGGGAAACTACAATGAGCAGTTCTTC. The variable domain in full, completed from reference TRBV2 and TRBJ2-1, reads EPEVTQTPSHQVTQMGQEVILRCVPISNHLYFYWYRQILGQKVEFLVSFYNNEISEKSEIFDDQFSVERPDGSNFTLKIRSTKLEDSAMYFCASRGLAGGNYNEQFFGPGTRLTVL.

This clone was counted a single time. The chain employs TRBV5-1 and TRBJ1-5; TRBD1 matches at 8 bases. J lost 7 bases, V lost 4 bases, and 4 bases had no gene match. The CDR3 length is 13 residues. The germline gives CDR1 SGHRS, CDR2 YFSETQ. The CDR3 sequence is CASSAGGRQPQHF. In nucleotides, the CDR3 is TGCGCCAGCAGCGCAGGGGGCAGGCAGCCCCAGCATTTT.